This T cell receptor beta chain was captured by sequencing in a study of blood T cell repertoires in COVID-19. Study overall: Researchers got acute and convalescent COVID-19 samples from the United States, Italy and Spain. Sources were T cells, B-cell-depleted T cells, or PBMCs; the material itself was cDNA or gDNA.

The data were produced by immunoSEQ multiplex PCR, yet TCRdb's version contains in-frame clones alone and is incomplete. The table lists a few hundred thousand clones, 80% to 90% of them singletons. Trimming cost V 2 bases and J 5 bases, with 13 bases left between them. Germline V gives CDR1 MDHEN, CDR2 SYDVKM. The CDR3 runs 14 residues. Recruitment covered about 25 US areas and drew participants whose ages spanned roughly 18 to 90 years. The sequenced material came from PBMCs or T cells enriched from blood (not recorded which). The chain joins TRBV28 to TRBJ2-7; possible D gene TRBD1, 5 bases. This receptor was obtained from a woman in her 30s who had recovered from COVID-19. The CDR3: CASSLDPGIHEQYF. The CDR3 DNA reads as TGTGCCAGCAGTTTAGATCCAGGGATTCACGAGCAGTACTTC. Using reference TRBV28 and TRBJ2-7 for the parts outside the CDR3, the full variable domain is DVKVTQSSRYLVKRTGEKVFLECVQDMDHENMFWYRQDPGLGLRLIYFSYDVKMKEKGDIPEGYSVSREKKERFSLILESASTNQTSMYLCASSLDPGIHEQYFGPGTRLTVT.